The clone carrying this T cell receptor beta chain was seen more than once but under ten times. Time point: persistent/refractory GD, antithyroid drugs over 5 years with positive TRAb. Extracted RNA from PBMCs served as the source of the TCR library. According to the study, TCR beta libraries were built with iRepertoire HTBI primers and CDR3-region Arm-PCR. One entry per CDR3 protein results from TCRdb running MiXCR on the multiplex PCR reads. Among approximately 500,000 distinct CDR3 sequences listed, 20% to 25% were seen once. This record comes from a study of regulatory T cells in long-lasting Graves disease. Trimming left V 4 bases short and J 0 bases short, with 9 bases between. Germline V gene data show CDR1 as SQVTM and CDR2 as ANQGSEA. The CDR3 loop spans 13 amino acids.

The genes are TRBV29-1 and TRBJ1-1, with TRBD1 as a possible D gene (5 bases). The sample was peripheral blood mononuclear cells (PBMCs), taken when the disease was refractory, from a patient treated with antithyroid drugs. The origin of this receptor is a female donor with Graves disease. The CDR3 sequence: CSVADTMNTEAFF. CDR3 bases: TGCAGCGTTGCGGACACTATGAACACTGAAGCTTTCTTT.